This TCR beta chain was sequenced during a study of shared clonotypes between healthy human individuals. Overall study: Contributing individuals were two females and three males aged 18 to 49.

On this clone itself: The antigen is unknown. The same CDR3 also results from other DNA sequences found in this sample.

Study-level results: Even with large depth, rarefaction showed that sorted-subset sequencing was incomplete.

Sorted-subset replicate PCR reactions contained 150 to 200 ng DNA, corresponding to about 30,000 T cell genomes. The protocol was immunoSEQ multiplex PCR, while the TCRdb copy is restricted to in-frame clones and leaves out a portion. The sample contains roughly 2.6 million clones, 85% to 95% of which appear only once. Germline-derived CDR1 and CDR2 are GTSNPN and SVGIG (reference sequence). The CDR3 is 13 amino acids. V was shortened by 2 bases and J by 7 bases, with 9 bases between the two germline ends. This chain connects TRBV30 to TRBJ1-6, with D perhaps TRBD1 (5 bases). Material: naive CD4+ T cells sorted from blood. Subset in this sample: CD45RA+ positively selected. The sequence was collected from a man younger than 35 in good health. CDR3 loop: CAWSLQGNSPLHF. The CDR3 region has the DNA TGTGCCTGGAGTTTGCAGGGAAATTCACCCCTCCACTTT. The full variable domain, completed using reference TRBV30 and TRBJ1-6, is SQTIHQWPATLVQPVGSPLSLECTVEGTSNPNLYWYRQAAGRGLQLLFYSVGIGQISSEVPQNLSASRPQDRQFILSSKKLLLSDSGFYLCAWSLQGNSPLHFGNGTRLTVT.